The T cell receptor beta chain under discussion was sequenced for a study of OX40 agonist ivuxolimab in advanced cancers. Whole-study context: The treatment was a fully human IgG2 OX40 agonist, ivuxolimab. Patients received ivuxolimab, an intravenous treatment, every 2 weeks at 0.01 to 10 mg/kg.

The V and J ends lost 3 bases and 7 bases respectively, with 10 bases between them. Germline V gene data show CDR1 as SGHAT and CDR2 as FQDESV (reference sequence). The CDR3 loop spans 12 amino acids. Points from the study as a whole: Certain nonresponders additionally had low normalized T-cell clonal expansion. The study found that CD8+ T cells averaged more expanded clones than CD4+.

The method was immunoSEQ multiplex PCR; TCRdb's version includes in-frame clones alone and lacks a portion of them. The table has 75,000 to 80,000 clones, around 87% seen once; the top ten hold around 5.9%. A note on this clone: What it recognizes is unknown.

The chain has TRBV11-1 and TRBJ2-7, with unresolved D. This clonotype was obtained from an adult with an advanced solid tumor such as melanoma, head and neck, liver or kidney cancer. The source was CD4+ or CD8+ T cells sorted from blood, collected in a trial of the OX40 agonist ivuxolimab. CDR3 DNA: TGTGCCAGCAGCTTCAAACTGGGAGAGCAGTACTTC. It codes for CASSFKLGEQYF. Filled out from reference TRBV11-1 and TRBJ2-7, the complete variable domain reads EAEVAQSPRYKITEKSQAVAFWCDPISGHATLYWYRQILGQGPELLVQFQDESVVDDSQLPKDRFSAERLKGVDSTLKIQPAELGDSAMYLCASSFKLGEQYFGPGTRLTVT.